The present TCR beta chain was sequenced within a study of T cells after posttransplantation cyclophosphamide. Sequencing was performed with immunoSEQ multiplex PCR; in TCRdb, only in-frame clones are kept and a portion is missing. The repertoire consists of fewer than 35,000 clones, none detected only once. Whole-study results and caveats: Tissue-infiltrating T cells from skin or gut overlapped little with blood T cells.

This clone was counted ten times or more. The antigen is undetermined. CDR3 length equals 11 residues. Trimming shortened V by 4 bases and J by 2 bases, and 3 bases separated the two germline ends. This receptor was obtained from a young woman in good health and a related stem cell transplant donor. The chain is built from TRBV12-3 or TRBV12-4 and TRBJ2-7; D is undetermined. The sample was PBMCs. CDR3 bases: TGTGCCAGCAGTTCCACCTACGAGCAGTACTTC. Translation: CASSSTYEQYF.